This TCR beta chain comes out of a study of T-cell reconstitution after alpha-beta-depleted transplantation in children. As it was prepared, the TCRbeta library received unique molecular identifiers. TCRdb re-derived calls from the PCR reads in MiXCR, one entry per CDR3 protein. Of nearly 400,000 distinct CDR3 sequences in the sample, roughly 20% are singletons; the top ten hold around 3.9%. The germline V gene has CDR1 DFQATT and CDR2 SNEGSKA (reference sequence). CDR3 length: 14 residues. V lost 0 bases to trimming and J lost 3 bases, with 12 bases between them. The input for sequencing was PBMCs from the stem cell graft donor, taken from the stem cell graft. The receptor comes from a human donor who donated a stem cell graft to a child with acute myeloid leukemia. The chain recombines TRBV20-1 with TRBJ2-7, with D uncertain. DNA for the CDR3: TGCAGTGCTAGAGATATCGGGTCCTACTACGAGCAGTACTTC. Protein sequence: CSARDIGSYYEQYF.